The 2 T cell receptor beta chains given below trace back to one sample, sequenced in a study of T cells after yellow fever vaccination. TCRdb passed the 5' RACE reads through MiXCR, listing each CDR3 protein once. The sample holds some 600,000 distinct CDR3 sequences, less than 20% seen once. Here the sequenced sample was PBMCs, taken roughly 5 days after the first yellow fever vaccination. Receptors were obtained from a man aged 18 to 30 who received the YFV17D yellow fever vaccine.

The chain uses TRBV6-2 or TRBV6-3 and TRBJ2-1; D unresolved. This CDR3 is built from 15 residues. With 6 bases removed from V and 5 bases from J, the gap between germline ends came to 17 bases. Germline assignment: CDR1 MNHEY and CDR2 SVGEGT. Written as DNA, the CDR3 is TGTGCCAGCAGACGCTTCTCCGGCCCCGACAATGAGCAGTTCTTC. Translation: CASRRFSGPDNEQFF.

The rearrangement links TRBV11-2 to TRBJ2-5, with D possibly TRBD2 on 6 matching bases. The V gene lost 2 bases and the J gene lost 4 bases, with 20 bases spanning the gap. Germline values: CDR1 SGHAT, CDR2 FQNNGV. CDR3 length equals 17 residues. This CDR3 is CASSLIRQGGWGETQYF. CDR3 nucleotide sequence: TGTGCCAGCAGCTTAATCCGGCAGGGAGGCTGGGGAGAGACCCAGTACTTC.